One and the same sample provided the 5 T cell receptor beta chains below, sequenced in a study of cytomegalovirus exposure and HLA in healthy donors (dated by TCRdb to 2016 to 2017). The library was made by the immunoSEQ multiplex PCR assay. A mixture of 60 forward primers for TCR Vbeta segments and 13 reverse primers for TCR Jbeta segments was used in the multiplex PCR. The table comes from immuneACCESS by way of TCRdb, which keeps in-frame sequences with V and J called. Part of the clones is missing from these tables; in studies checked, under half for an unresolved V gene and the rest for unknown reasons. This sample lists 100,000 or so clones; less than 65% were detected once. The ten largest account for around 5.5% of the sample. The sample comprised PBMCs. The receptor source for this set is a woman younger than 45 in good health and CMV-seropositive.

The chain has TRBV7-8 and TRBJ2-2; 8 positions agree with TRBD1. Germline V gives CDR1 SGHVS, CDR2 FQNEAQ. The CDR3 length is 14 residues. J lost 5 bases, V lost 6 bases, and 5 bases had no gene match. Here the CDR3 reads CASRLDRVTGELFF. The CDR3 nucleotides are TGTGCCAGCAGATTGGACAGGGTGACCGGGGAGCTGTTTTTT.

This clone turned up a few times. The genes are TRBV7-9 and TRBJ1-5, with unresolved D. V was shortened by 5 bases and J by 0 bases, with 11 bases between the two germline ends. Germline V gene data show CDR1 as SEHNR and CDR2 as FQNEAQ (reference sequence). The CDR3 has 15 amino acids. CDR3 sequence: CASSPGLSSNQPQHF. The CDR3 DNA is TGTGCCAGCAGCCCCGGACTGAGTAGCAATCAGCCCCAGCATTTT.

This clone was counted only a few times. The chain carries TRBV19 and TRBJ2-1; 7 bases line up with TRBD2. The germline V gene has CDR1 LNHDA and CDR2 SQIVND (reference sequence). Trimming at V came to 4 bases and at J to 0 bases, leaving 0 bases not matched to a gene. This CDR3 has 14 amino acids. The CDR3, as DNA: TGTGCCAGTAGTACGGGGGGCTCCTACAATGAGCAGTTCTTC. This translates into CASSTGGSYNEQFF.

This chain joins TRBV18 and TRBJ2-1; TRBD2 is a possible D gene (7 bases). CDR3 size: 16 residues. V was cut by 6 bases and J by 0 bases, with 15 bases left in between. Germline assignment: CDR1 KGHSH and CDR2 LQKENI. The CDR3 DNA is TGTGCCAGCTCGTCCTCGGGGGGCTACTCCTACAATGAGCAGTTCTTC. It translates to CASSSSGGYSYNEQFF.

The rearrangement joins TRBV19 to TRBJ2-3; no firm D call. The V end was cut by 5 bases, the J end by 4 bases, with 16 bases between. Germline V gives CDR1 LNHDA, CDR2 SQIVND (reference sequence). This CDR3 spans 15 amino acids. The CDR3: CASSPLVNPSDTQYF. The CDR3 DNA is TGTGCCAGTAGTCCTCTAGTCAATCCCTCAGATACGCAGTATTTT.